This T cell receptor beta chain was retrieved from a study of early T cells in non-severe SARS-CoV-2 infection. Germline lookup yields CDR1 LGHDT and CDR2 YNNKEL (reference sequence). The CDR3 loop spans 18 amino acids. The junction had 18 bases not matched to a gene; V was cut back by 4 bases and J by 5 bases. This clonotype was observed many times. The TCR library protocol was used to attach unique molecular identifiers. These identifiers were attached to individual cDNA molecules. TCRdb analysed the 5' RACE reads with MiXCR anew, one entry per CDR3 protein. The sample consists of some 75,000 distinct CDR3 sequences, roughly an eighth of them appearing once.

The clonotype was recovered from an adult who was a healthcare worker with PCR-confirmed SARS-CoV-2 infection or an uninfected control (not recorded which). V gene TRBV3-1 combines with J gene TRBJ1-1; 8 nucleotides line up with TRBD1. The source material was whole blood. The CDR3 here is CASSPDLSPGTGRTEAFF. CDR3 DNA sequence: TGTGCCAGCAGCCCCGATCTCAGTCCCGGGACAGGTCGTACTGAAGCTTTCTTT.